This section outlines one T cell receptor (beta chain) sequence together with its context. What it binds is not known. The data derive from a study of shared clonotypes between healthy human individuals. The ends were cut back, 4 bases at V and 5 bases at J, with 17 bases in the middle. Germline V gene lookup returns CDR1 MDHEN and CDR2 SYDVKM. This CDR3 has 15 residues. Each subset's genomic DNA was shared equally among a number of immunoSEQ plates. For sorted subsets, about 0.2 ug DNA per replicate equaled 30,000 or so T cell genomes. Clones were read by immunoSEQ multiplex PCR, and TCRdb kept only the in-frame ones, dropping some. The repertoire holds approximately 2,200,000 clones, with about 92% as singletons. Overall study results and limits: Between a handful of donors, naive CD4 clonotypes were shared at a level of approximately 5%. Naive subsets typically showed greater estimated richness than memory subsets.

CD45RO-negative cells were positively selected for CCR7, leaving out terminally differentiated effector memory CD45RA+ cells. This chain joins TRBV28 and TRBJ1-1, with D possibly matching TRBD1 (5 bases). Input material: naive CD8+ T cells from PBMCs. This TCR was recovered from a man aged 18 to 29 in good health. Some clones in this sample may be carry-over from other donors' samples. The DNA of the CDR3 is TGTGCCAGCAGTTCGGGGGTATCTATGGCTACTGAAGCTTTCTTT. This gives the protein CASSSGVSMATEAFF.